This T cell receptor beta chain was profiled in a study of human T cells and chemical hapten exposure. Documented time point: pre-sensitization, week 0. Treatment given: therapeutic diphenylcyclopropenone sensitization with weekly scalp DPC. This clonotype was recorded a few times. The germline CDR1 and CDR2 sequences are MNHEY and SVGEGT. V trimming: 5 bases; J trimming: 4 bases; junction bases outside the gene matches: 6. The CDR3 is 16 residues long. In TCRdb, the RACE reads were re-called with MiXCR into one record per CDR3 protein. The repertoire has roughly 110,000 distinct CDR3 sequences, more than 10% of them found once; the top ten carry about 1.6%.

This receptor was taken from a woman between 50 and 59 years old with alopecia areata. Some clones in this sample may be carry-over from other donors' samples. The sequences come from whole blood, collected in connection with sensitization to the hapten diphenylcyclopropenone (DPC). V is TRBV6-2 or TRBV6-3 and J is TRBJ1-6, with 9 bases fitting TRBD1. DNA for the CDR3: TGTGCCAGCAGTGAAACCGGGACAGGGTATAATTCACCCCTCCACTTT. It translates to CASSETGTGYNSPLHF.